This T cell receptor beta chain was captured by sequencing in a study of blood T cells in healthy people across ages. For the second PCR, which ran for 7 to 11 cycles, a sample-barcoded 5' primer and a J-beta primer mix were used. TCRdb independently ran MiXCR on the 5' RACE reads; one entry per CDR3 protein. The data hold about 670,000 distinct CDR3 sequences, with approximately 40% observed a single time. V was trimmed by 5 bases and J by 8 bases, leaving 24 bases between them. Germline CDR1 and CDR2: SGHVS and FNYEAQ. The CDR3 consists of 16 residues. This clonotype has only a few counts. The TCR was taken from an older man in good health. The sequenced sample consisted of blood. The rearrangement links TRBV7-6 to TRBJ1-2; a possible D gene is TRBD1 (5 bases). The DNA for the CDR3 is TGTGCCAGCAGCCCAATGCAGGGATACCGCGCGGGGGGCTACACCTTC. It translates to CASSPMQGYRAGGYTF.